This TCR beta chain was profiled in a study of T cell repertoires in cytomegalovirus infection (dated by TCRdb to the late 2010s). Background for the entire study: Donor HLA type was relevant to the analysis, as public TCR beta signatures indicated carriage of CMV infection together with the matching HLA type. The study at large found these results: In both this cohort and an independent roughly 400-donor cohort, the cumulative frequency of public TCR beta family members distinguished carriers of CMV infection plus the relevant HLA type. The ex vivo response was dominated by HLA-C-restricted CMV-specific TCR beta clonotypes, and the single most frequent clonotype in two of eight donors was supplied by these HLA-C-restricted clonotypes.

V drops 6 bases and J drops 3 bases, leaving 9 bases in between. The CDR1 and CDR2 encoded by the germline V gene (reference sequence) are LNHDA and SQIVND. The CDR3 runs 12 amino acids, cysteine and phenylalanine included. The only DNA kept is the CDR3, 36 bases in frame from the first base. Sequencing instrument: Illumina HiSeq 1500. TCRdb handled the public reads itself, with Q25 trimming in fastp and clone calling in MiXCR, and kept productive beta chains. Identical CDR3 proteins give one entry, which carries the most common genes and DNA. For this sample the table gives 150,000 to 200,000 distinct CDR3 sequences, of which roughly 20% were detected only once. The ten most abundant clones make up around 3.1% of the sample. This clonotype was seen more than once but under ten times. The antigen it recognizes is unknown. No per-base quality is available; no much larger clone lies one base away.

This clonotype originated in a human donor in good health (CMV status not recorded). Some clones in this sample may be carry-over from other donors' samples. Sequenced input: PBMCs. The receptor chain draws on TRBV19 and TRBJ2-7, with TRBD1 perhaps the D gene, on 6 matching bases. The CDR3 region reads CASRDRYYEQYF. In nucleotide form, the sequence is TGTGCCAGTAGGGACAGATACTACGAGCAGTACTTC.